The 7 T cell receptor beta chains below all came from one sample that was sequenced in a study of shared clonotypes between healthy human individuals. Clones were read by immunoSEQ multiplex PCR, and TCRdb kept only the in-frame ones, dropping some. The sample lists fewer than 600,000 clones, roughly four fifths seen once, with 12% in the top ten. Sample: PBMCs. These receptor sequences come from a woman in her 40s in good health. Some clones in this sample may be carry-over from other donors' samples.

V gene TRBV2 combines with J gene TRBJ2-3; 11 nucleotides match TRBD1. The V segment lost 5 bases and the J segment 5 bases; nucleotides outside the gene matches: 6. Germline loops: CDR1 SNHLY, CDR2 FYNNEI. CDR3 length equals 15 residues. This CDR3 reads CASSQGTGGEDTQYF. The CDR3 DNA reads TGTGCCAGCAGTCAGGGGACAGGGGGGGAAGATACGCAGTATTTT.

The genes are TRBV9 and TRBJ2-5; 7 bases align to TRBD1. The V gene end was trimmed by 3 bases and the J gene end by 5 bases; junction bases not matched to a gene: 10. There are 15 residues in the CDR3. CDR1 is SGDLS and CDR2 is YYNGEE in the germline V gene. CDR3 sequence: CASSARTGSVETQYF. The CDR3, as DNA: TGTGCCAGCAGCGCCAGGACAGGTTCAGTGGAGACCCAGTACTTC.

This clone has a single count. The V call is TRBV15, the J call TRBJ1-4; 7 positions match TRBD1. CDR3 length: 16 amino acids. The V gene's germline CDR1 is LNHNV and CDR2 YYDKDF (reference sequence). The V and J ends lost 2 bases and 8 bases, in that order; junction bases with no gene match: 11. The CDR3 nucleotides read TGTGCCACCAGCAGACGAACCACAGGGGCCGCAGAAAAACTGTTTTTT. Its protein is CATSRRTTGAAEKLFF.

This rearrangement joins TRBV7-2 to TRBJ2-7, with TRBD2 as a possible D gene (7 bases). Trimming took off 2 bases at V and 3 bases at J, with 17 bases between the two ends. This CDR3 has 16 amino acids. Germline V CDR1 and CDR2: SGHTA, FQGNSA. The DNA of the CDR3 is TGTGCCAGCAGCTTAAGGGGGGGAGGTGACTACTACGAGCAGTACTTC. As protein: CASSLRGGGDYYEQYF.

This clone was counted a few times. The rearrangement joins TRBV6-1 to TRBJ1-1, with TRBD1 as a possible D gene (6 bases). The germline V gene has CDR1 MNHNS and CDR2 SASEGT. Trimming removed 0 bases from V and 4 bases from J, with 9 bases in between. The CDR3 totals 14 residues. The DNA of the CDR3 is TGTGCCAGCAGTGAAGCGAGCAGGGGCACTGAAGCTTTCTTT. Protein product: CASSEASRGTEAFF.

This clone was recorded once. Given a far larger clone just one base away, this is likely a sequencing read error. In the same sample, other DNA sequences code for this CDR3. This chain connects TRBV27 to TRBJ2-1; TRBD1 matches 10 bases. Germline CDR1 and CDR2: MNHEY and SMNVEV (reference sequence). V trimming: 6 bases; J trimming: 6 bases; junction bases outside the gene matches: 8. The CDR3 sequence is 15 residues long. As DNA, the CDR3 is TGTGCCAGCAGCCTTAGACAGGGGGCGGGCAATGAGCAGTTCTTC. Translation: CASSLRQGAGNEQFF.

The chain recombines TRBV4-3 with TRBJ2-5; D gene unclear. V lost 0 bases and J 4 bases, leaving 9 bases between the germline ends. CDR1 and CDR2 from the germline V gene are LGHNA and YSLEER. The CDR3 has 14 residues. DNA of the CDR3: TGCGCCAGCAGCCAAGATTTGCGTACAGAGACCCAGTACTTC. It encodes CASSQDLRTETQYF.